This T cell receptor (beta chain) is drawn from a study of cytomegalovirus exposure and HLA in healthy donors. In the case of this clone: The antigen remains undetermined.

CDR3 size: 15 residues. V shed 0 bases and J shed 4 bases, with 9 bases lying between them. Germline V gene data show CDR1 as SGHTA and CDR2 as FQGNSA. Notes on the study in general: TCR beta chains numbering some 160 were designated cytomegalovirus-associated. In vitro checks showed that three CMV-associated chains really do target CMV antigens. TCR sequences were mostly rare, though some public TCRs occurred in many donors.

Assay used: immunoSEQ multiplex PCR; TCRdb lists only in-frame clones, some missing. The sample lists 100,000 to 150,000 clones, about 85% occurring once. The donors were members of the validation cohort, which comprised 100 to 150 subjects and was separate from the first cohort of 600 to 800 subjects. The gene calls are TRBV7-2 and TRBJ2-2; TRBD2 is a possible D gene (6 bases). The TCR was taken from a woman aged 30 to 39 in good health and CMV-seronegative. What was sequenced was PBMCs. The CDR3 protein is CASSLALGSTGELFF. The CDR3 DNA reads as TGTGCCAGCAGCTTAGCCCTCGGGAGCACCGGGGAGCTGTTTTTT.